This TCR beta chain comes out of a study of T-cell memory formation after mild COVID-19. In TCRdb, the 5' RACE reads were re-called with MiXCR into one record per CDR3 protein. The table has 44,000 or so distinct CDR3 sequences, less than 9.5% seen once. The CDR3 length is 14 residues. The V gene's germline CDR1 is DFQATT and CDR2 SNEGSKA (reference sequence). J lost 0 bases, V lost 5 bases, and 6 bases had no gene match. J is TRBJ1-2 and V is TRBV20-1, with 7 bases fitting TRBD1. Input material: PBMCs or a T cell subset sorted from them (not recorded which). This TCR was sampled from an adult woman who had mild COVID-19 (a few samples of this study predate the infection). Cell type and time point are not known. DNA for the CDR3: TGCAGTGCTCGACCACAGGGGACTAACTATGGCTACACCTTC. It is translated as CSARPQGTNYGYTF.